The clone carrying this TCR beta chain was observed many times. The V end lost 1 base, the J end lost 4 bases, and 9 bases lay between the germline ends. CDR3 size: 14 residues. Germline V lookup: CDR1 SGHAT, CDR2 FQNNGV. This sample was included in a study of response to subunit inactivated influenza vaccine. Each CDR3 protein is one row after TCRdb ran MiXCR on the RT-PCR reads. The sample gives around 650,000 distinct CDR3 sequences, more than 15% of which show up once; around 10% is in the top ten. J is TRBJ2-3 and V is TRBV11-2, with D possibly matching TRBD2 (5 bases). This receptor was identified in a man aged 45-65 years who received an inactivated influenza vaccine. Sequencing used PBMCs from blood, obtained roughly 13 days after vaccination. The CDR3 DNA reads as TGTGCCAGCAGCTTAGTTGGGAGCCCAGATACGCAGTATTTT. This sequence encodes CASSLVGSPDTQYF.